The entry below gives a single TCR beta chain sequence along with its context. Its antigen remains unidentified. TCRdb redid the calling of the RT-PCR reads with MiXCR, one entry per CDR3 protein. The top ten hold roughly 14% of the sample, which has about 500,000 distinct CDR3 sequences, around 7.9% seen once. The length of the CDR3 is 13 residues. V lost 0 bases and J 6 bases, leaving 9 bases between the germline ends. Germline CDR1 LNHNV, CDR2 YYDKDF (reference sequence). The entry originates in a study of response to subunit inactivated influenza vaccine. The study's findings and limits: After each seasonal influenza vaccination, few new T cells are recruited, the authors suggested.

The sequencing used PBMCs from blood, collected about 23 months after vaccination. The source is a man aged 45-69 years who received an inactivated influenza vaccine. The chain couples TRBV15 to TRBJ2-7; D remains ambiguous. In nucleotides, the CDR3 is TGTGCCACCAGCAGAGACTTTCCCTTCGAGCAGTACTTC. This translates into CATSRDFPFEQYF.